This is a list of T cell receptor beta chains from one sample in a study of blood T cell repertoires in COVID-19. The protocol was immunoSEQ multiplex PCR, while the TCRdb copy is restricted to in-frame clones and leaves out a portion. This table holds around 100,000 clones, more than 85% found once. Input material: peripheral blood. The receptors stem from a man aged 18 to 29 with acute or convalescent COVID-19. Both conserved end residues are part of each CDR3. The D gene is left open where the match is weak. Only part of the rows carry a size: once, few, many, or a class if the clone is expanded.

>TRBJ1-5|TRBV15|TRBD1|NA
CATSRARTGTYSNQPQHF
TGTGCCACCAGCAGAGCCAGGACAGGGACTTATAGCAATCAGCCCCAGCATTTT
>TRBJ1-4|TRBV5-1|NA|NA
CASSEDSAATNEKLFF
TGCGCCAGCAGCGAAGACAGCGCAGCAACTAATGAAAAACTGTTTTTT
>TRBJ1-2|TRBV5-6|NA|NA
CASSLGQINYGYTF
TGTGCCAGCAGCTTGGGGCAGATAAATTATGGCTACACCTTC
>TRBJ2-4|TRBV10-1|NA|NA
CASTPRGEALAKNIQYF
TGCGCCAGCACCCCTCGAGGTGAAGCGCTAGCCAAAAACATTCAGTACTTC
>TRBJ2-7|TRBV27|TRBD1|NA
CACGRTGGVYEQYF
TGTGCCTGCGGGAGGACAGGGGGCGTCTACGAGCAGTACTTC
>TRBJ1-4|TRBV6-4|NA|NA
CASSPHGGTNEKLFF
TGTGCCAGCAGTCCCCACGGGGGTACTAATGAAAAACTGTTTTTT
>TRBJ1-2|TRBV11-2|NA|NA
CASSDRPQGGYGYTF
TGTGCCAGCAGCGACCGACCCCAGGGAGGGTATGGCTACACCTTC
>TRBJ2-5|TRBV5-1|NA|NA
CASSLRGINQETQYF
TGCGCCAGCAGTCTACGGGGAATAAACCAAGAGACCCAGTACTTC
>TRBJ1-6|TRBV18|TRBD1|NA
CASSPSTGNYSPLHF
TGTGCCAGCTCACCATCGACAGGGAATTATTCACCCCTCCACTTT
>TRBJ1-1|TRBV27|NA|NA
CASSFGGSTEAFF
TGTGCCAGCAGTTTTGGGGGGTCCACTGAAGCTTTCTTT
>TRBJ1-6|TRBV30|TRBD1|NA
CAWSVYRGAPFGSPLHF
TGTGCCTGGAGTGTATACAGGGGCGCCCCTTTCGGTTCACCCCTCCACTTT
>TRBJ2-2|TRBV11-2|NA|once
CASSLVRNANTGELFF
TGTGCCAGCAGCTTAGTCAGAAACGCGAACACCGGGGAGCTGTTTTTT
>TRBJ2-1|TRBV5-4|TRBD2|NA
CASMGTRDNEQFF
TGTGCCAGCATGGGGACTAGGGACAATGAGCAGTTCTTC
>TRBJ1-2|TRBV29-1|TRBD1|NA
CSVLDRGSNYGYTF
TGCAGCGTCCTGGACAGGGGATCTAACTATGGCTACACCTTC
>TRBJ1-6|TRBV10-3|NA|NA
CAISGRQRHQDSPLHF
TGTGCCATCAGTGGTAGGCAGAGACACCAAGATTCACCCCTCCACTTT
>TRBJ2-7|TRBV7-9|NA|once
CASSLFGGPYEQYF
TGTGCCAGCAGCTTGTTCGGGGGACCCTACGAGCAGTACTTC
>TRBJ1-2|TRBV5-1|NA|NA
CASSLAWSEDGYTF
TGCGCCAGCAGCTTGGCGTGGAGCGAAGATGGCTACACCTTC
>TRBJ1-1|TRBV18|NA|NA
CASSGGMNTEAFF
TGTGCCAGCTCAGGGGGCATGAACACTGAAGCTTTCTTT
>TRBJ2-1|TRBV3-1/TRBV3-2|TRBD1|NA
CASSPFLRDRGFNEQFF
TGTGCCAGCAGCCCATTTCTCAGGGACAGGGGATTCAATGAGCAGTTCTTC
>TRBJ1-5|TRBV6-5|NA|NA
CASISGREGNQPQHF
TGTGCCAGCATAAGTGGCAGGGAGGGCAATCAGCCCCAGCATTTT
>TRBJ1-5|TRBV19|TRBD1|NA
CASSPGQGTQPQHF
TGTGCCAGTAGTCCAGGACAGGGGACCCAGCCCCAGCATTTT
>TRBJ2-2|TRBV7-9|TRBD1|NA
CASSQGTVNTGELFF
TGTGCCAGCAGCCAGGGGACAGTAAACACCGGGGAGCTGTTTTTT
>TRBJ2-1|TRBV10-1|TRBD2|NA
CASSGTSGSQFPLSVGQFF
TGCGCCAGCAGTGGGACTAGCGGGAGCCAATTCCCCCTATCAGTCGGGCAGTTCTTC
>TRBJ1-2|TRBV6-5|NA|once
CASWGDLVYGYTF
TGTGCCAGCTGGGGGGATTTGGTCTATGGCTACACCTTC
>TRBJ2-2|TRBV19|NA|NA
CASSIVGGTGELFF
TGTGCCAGTAGTATAGTGGGGGGCACCGGGGAGCTGTTTTTT
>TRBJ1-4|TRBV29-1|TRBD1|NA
CSVGWDRPSTNEKLFF
TGCAGCGTTGGATGGGACAGACCTTCAACTAATGAAAAACTGTTTTTT
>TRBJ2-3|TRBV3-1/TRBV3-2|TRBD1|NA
CASSRDSSDTQYF
TGTGCCAGCAGCCGGGACAGTTCAGATACGCAGTATTTT
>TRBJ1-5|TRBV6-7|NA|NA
CASSYSTGPNQPQHF
TGTGCCAGCAGTTACTCAACAGGTCCTAATCAGCCCCAGCATTTT
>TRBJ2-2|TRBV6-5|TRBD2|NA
CASSMPGGTGELFF
TGTGCCAGCAGTATGCCGGGGGGGACCGGGGAGCTGTTTTTT
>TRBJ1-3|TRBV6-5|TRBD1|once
CASSNTGVGNTIYF
TGTGCCAGCAGTAACACAGGGGTCGGAAACACCATATATTTT
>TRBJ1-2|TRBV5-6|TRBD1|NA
CASSFGQGASGYTF
TGTGCCAGCAGCTTCGGACAGGGGGCGAGTGGCTACACCTTC
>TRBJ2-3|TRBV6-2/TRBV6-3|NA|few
CASSYFIDTQYF
TGTGCCAGCAGTTACTTCATAGATACGCAGTATTTT
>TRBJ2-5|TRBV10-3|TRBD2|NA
CAISGTRGGETQYF
TGTGCCATCAGTGGAACTCGGGGGGGAGAGACCCAGTACTTC
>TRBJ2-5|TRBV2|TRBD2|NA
CASSKGTSGSETQYF
TGTGCCAGCTCAAAAGGGACTAGCGGGAGCGAGACCCAGTACTTC
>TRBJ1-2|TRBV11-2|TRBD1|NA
CASSPRDRDYGYTF
TGTGCCAGCAGCCCCCGGGACAGGGATTATGGCTACACCTTC
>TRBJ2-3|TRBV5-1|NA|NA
CASSRVGAGTDTQYF
TGCGCCAGCAGCCGCGTAGGTGCGGGCACAGATACGCAGTATTTT
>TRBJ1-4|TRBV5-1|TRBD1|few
CASSPIPLTGAGEKLFF
TGCGCCAGCAGCCCCATACCCTTGACAGGGGCGGGTGAAAAACTGTTTTTT
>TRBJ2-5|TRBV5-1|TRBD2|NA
CASSAQGRAGEETQYF
TGCGCCAGCAGCGCCCAGGGTAGAGCGGGAGAAGAGACCCAGTACTTC
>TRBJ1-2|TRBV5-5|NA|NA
CASNIITLDDGYTF
TGTGCCAGCAACATAATCACGCTAGACGATGGCTACACCTTC
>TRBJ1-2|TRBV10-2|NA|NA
CASSEEPSGMGYGYTF
TGCGCCAGCAGCGAGGAACCTTCAGGGATGGGGTATGGCTACACCTTC
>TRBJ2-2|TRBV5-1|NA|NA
CASQQDLRTGELFF
TGCGCCTCCCAGCAGGACTTACGAACCGGGGAGCTGTTTTTT
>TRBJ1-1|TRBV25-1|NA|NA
CASRTPGGLNTEAFF
TGTGCCAGCAGGACCCCGGGGGGTTTGAACACTGAAGCTTTCTTT
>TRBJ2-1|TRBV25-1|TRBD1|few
CASQTGILNEQFF
TGTGCCAGCCAGACAGGGATCCTCAATGAGCAGTTCTTC
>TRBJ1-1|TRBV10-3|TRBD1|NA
CAITRTGDTEAFF
TGTGCCATCACCCGGACAGGGGACACTGAAGCTTTCTTT
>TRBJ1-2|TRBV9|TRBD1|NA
CASSVNRGGYTF
TGTGCCAGCAGCGTTAACAGGGGGGGCTACACCTTC
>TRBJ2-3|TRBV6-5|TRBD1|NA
CASRTGQGFTDTQYF
TGTGCCAGCAGAACCGGACAGGGGTTCACAGATACGCAGTATTTT
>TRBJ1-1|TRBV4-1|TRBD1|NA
CASSPGQGGTEAFF
TGCGCCAGCAGCCCAGGACAGGGTGGGACTGAAGCTTTCTTT
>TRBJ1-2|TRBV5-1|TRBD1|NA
CASSSGGTGPHYGYTF
TGCGCCAGCAGCTCTGGGGGGACAGGGCCCCACTATGGCTACACCTTC
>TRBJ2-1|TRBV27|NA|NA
CASSPQGSEQFF
TGTGCCAGCAGTCCTCAGGGTAGCGAGCAGTTCTTC
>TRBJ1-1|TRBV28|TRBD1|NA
CASSSGTEIYMNTEAFF
TGTGCCAGCAGTTCCGGGACAGAGATATACATGAACACTGAAGCTTTCTTT